This TCR beta chain was identified in a study of shared T cell receptors in the human thymus. Assay used: immunoSEQ multiplex PCR; TCRdb lists only in-frame clones, some missing. Of approximately 490,000 clones listed, about 84% are singletons. These data were also reused for a study on human thymus T cells. That study reports: Among the donors, all were healthy Finnish infants having corrective surgery for congenital heart defects. From resections taken during corrective heart surgery, the thymus tissue was obtained. Gene usage for V and J segments appeared biased in thymic and blood repertoires. Related studies found that unrelated individuals share highly overlapping thymic repertoires.

Sequencing input: thymocytes. This TCR came from a boy younger than two with a congenital heart defect.

In DNA, the CDR3 is TGCGCCAGCAGCTTGGTTCAGCAGGCGAGCTCCTATAATTCACCCCTCCACTTT. Its protein product is CASSLVQQASSYNSPLHF. J is TRBJ1-6 and V is TRBV5-1; D gene unclear. Trimming removed 0 bases at V and 0 bases at J, with 13 bases between. The CDR3 covers 18 residues. Germline CDR1 SGHRS, CDR2 YFSETQ.